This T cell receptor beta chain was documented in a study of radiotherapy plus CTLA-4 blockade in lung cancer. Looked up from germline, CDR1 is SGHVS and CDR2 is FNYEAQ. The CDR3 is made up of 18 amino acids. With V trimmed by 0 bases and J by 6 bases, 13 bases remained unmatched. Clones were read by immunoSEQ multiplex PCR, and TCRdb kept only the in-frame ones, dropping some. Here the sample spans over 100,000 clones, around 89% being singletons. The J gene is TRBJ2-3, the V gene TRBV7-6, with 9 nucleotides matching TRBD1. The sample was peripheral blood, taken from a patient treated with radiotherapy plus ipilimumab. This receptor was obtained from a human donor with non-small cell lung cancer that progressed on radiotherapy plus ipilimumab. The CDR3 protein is CASSLALRDRVIEDTQYF. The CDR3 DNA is TGTGCCAGCAGCTTAGCGCTAAGGGACAGGGTGATCGAGGATACGCAGTATTTT. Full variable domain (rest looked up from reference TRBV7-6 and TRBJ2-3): GAGVSQSPRYKVTKRGQDVALRCDPISGHVSLYWYRQALGQGPEFLTYFNYEAQQDKSGLPNDRFSAERPEGSISTLTIQRTEQRDSAMYRCASSLALRDRVIEDTQYFGPGTRLTVL.